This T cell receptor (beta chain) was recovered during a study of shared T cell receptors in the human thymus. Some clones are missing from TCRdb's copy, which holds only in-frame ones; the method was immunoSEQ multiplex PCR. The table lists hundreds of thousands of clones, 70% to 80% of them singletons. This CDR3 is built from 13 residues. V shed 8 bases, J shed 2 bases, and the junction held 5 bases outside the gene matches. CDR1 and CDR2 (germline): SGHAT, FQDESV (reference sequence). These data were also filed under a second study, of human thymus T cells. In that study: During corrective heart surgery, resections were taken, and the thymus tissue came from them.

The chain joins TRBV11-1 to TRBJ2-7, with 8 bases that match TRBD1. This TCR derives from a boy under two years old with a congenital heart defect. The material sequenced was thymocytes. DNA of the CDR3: TGTGCCAGCGGAGGACAGGGAGCCTACGAGCAGTACTTC. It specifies CASGGQGAYEQYF.